Included here is one T cell receptor beta chain sequence, with context. The antigen is not known. This specimen comes from a study of cytomegalovirus exposure and HLA in healthy donors. Study-wide results and caveats: It was taken for granted in presence/absence analyses that sequencing depth across donors was roughly uniform.

The PCR had 60 Vbeta and 13 Jbeta primers. Profiled with immunoSEQ multiplex PCR; TCRdb holds only in-frame clones, not every one. The sample carries some 110,000 clones, 76% recorded once. The germline gives CDR1 SGHTA, CDR2 FQGNSA. The CDR3 has 15 residues. Trimming stripped 5 bases from V and 10 bases from J, with 23 bases between. The receptor's source is a woman under 30 in good health and CMV-seropositive. Sequencing was carried out using PBMCs. The rearrangement joins TRBV7-2 to TRBJ2-5; weak D call: TRBD1 (7 bases). The CDR3 region is CASSQEGQYFLDQYF. The CDR3 bases are TGTGCCAGCAGCCAGGAGGGACAGTATTTTTTGGACCAGTACTTC.